These 9 T cell receptor beta chains were all obtained from the same sample, sequenced in a study of blood T cell repertoires in COVID-19. Sequencing was performed with immunoSEQ multiplex PCR; in TCRdb, only in-frame clones are kept and a portion is missing. The table includes fewer than 150,000 clones, 70% to 85% detected once. The sample consisted of peripheral blood. The receptors derive from a woman aged 50 to 60 with acute or convalescent COVID-19.

This chain connects TRBV28 to TRBJ2-7; D possibly corresponds to TRBD1 (6 bases). Per the germline V gene, CDR1 is MDHEN and CDR2 is SYDVKM. CDR3 size: 14 residues. Trimming pared 6 bases from V and 4 bases from J, leaving 16 bases between. The DNA of the CDR3 is TGTGCCAGCAGGGCGTCGACAGGTGGGTACGAGCAGTACTTC. This encodes CASRASTGGYEQYF. Full variable domain (missing parts from reference TRBV28 and TRBJ2-7): DVKVTQSSRYLVKRTGEKVFLECVQDMDHENMFWYRQDPGLGLRLIYFSYDVKMKEKGDIPEGYSVSREKKERFSLILESASTNQTSMYLCASRASTGGYEQYFGPGTRLTVT.

The chain links TRBV2 to TRBJ1-1; 7 nucleotides line up with TRBD1. CDR1 and CDR2 from the germline V gene are SNHLY and FYNNEI. The CDR3 spans 13 residues. The V and J ends lost 4 bases and 7 bases, in that order; junction bases with no gene match: 6. The CDR3 DNA sequence: TGTGCCAGCAGTGCCGGGACAGACGTTGAAGCTTTCTTT. It yields the protein CASSAGTDVEAFF.

The V gene is TRBV14, the J gene TRBJ2-1, with 10 nucleotides matching TRBD1. With 4 bases clipped from V and 7 bases from J, the junction kept 10 bases outside the gene matches. This CDR3 is built from 16 residues. CDR1 is SGHDN, CDR2 FVKESK, per germline. CDR3 amino acids: CASSPMTGTGVNEQFF. The CDR3 DNA sequence: TGTGCCAGCAGCCCAATGACCGGGACAGGGGTTAATGAGCAGTTCTTC.

The J gene is TRBJ2-2, the V gene TRBV2, with TRBD1 matching 8 bases. Germline V gene sequence: CDR1 SNHLY, CDR2 FYNNEI. The CDR3 runs to 16 residues. V was clipped by 5 bases and J by 4 bases; unmatched bases: 9. CDR3: CASSITSDRATGELFF. CDR3 nucleotide sequence: TGTGCCAGCAGTATCACCTCGGACAGGGCCACCGGGGAGCTGTTTTTT.

The chain recombines TRBV30 with TRBJ1-1; maybe TRBD1 (5 bases). CDR1 and CDR2 (germline): GTSNPN, SVGIG (reference sequence). The CDR3 loop spans 11 amino acids. Trimming removed 3 bases from V and 7 bases from J, with 9 bases in between. Here the CDR3 reads CAWRGEGEAFF. CDR3 DNA sequence: TGTGCCTGGAGGGGGGAGGGTGAAGCTTTCTTT.

The chain couples TRBV5-6 to TRBJ2-7, with 7 bases matching TRBD1. This CDR3 has 14 amino acids. J was trimmed by 0 bases and V by 4 bases; bases with no gene match: 4. Germline CDR1 reads SGHDT; CDR2 reads YYEEEE. As DNA, the CDR3 is TGTGCCAGCAGCGACCGGGACAGCTCCTACGAGCAGTACTTC. Translation: CASSDRDSSYEQYF.

This chain links TRBV2 with TRBJ2-2, with D unresolved. Per germline, CDR1 SNHLY and CDR2 FYNNEI. The CDR3 is 15 residues long. Between the trimmed V and J ends, which lost 2 bases and 4 bases, there was a span of 11 bases. CDR3 protein: CASSESSRLTGELFF. The DNA for the CDR3 is TGTGCCAGCAGTGAAAGTTCAAGACTCACCGGGGAGCTGTTTTTT. Supplemented by reference TRBV2 and TRBJ2-2, the full variable domain reads EPEVTQTPSHQVTQMGQEVILRCVPISNHLYFYWYRQILGQKVEFLVSFYNNEISEKSEIFDDQFSVERPDGSNFTLKIRSTKLEDSAMYFCASSESSRLTGELFFGEGSRLTVL.

V usage is TRBV6-5 and J usage is TRBJ1-4, with 11 bases identical to TRBD1. V shed 6 bases and J 6 bases; nucleotides not matched to a gene: 6. Germline values: CDR1 MNHEY, CDR2 SVGAGI. The CDR3 is 15 residues long. This chain's CDR3 is CASRRTGGGYEKLFF. Here the CDR3 DNA reads TGTGCCAGCAGGAGGACAGGGGGCGGTTATGAAAAACTGTTTTTT.

The chain carries TRBV11-2 and TRBJ1-1, with D unclear. V was cut by 2 bases and J by 0 bases, with 10 bases left in between. Germline loops: CDR1 SGHAT, CDR2 FQNNGV. The CDR3 runs 15 residues. CDR3 sequence reads: CASSLTATLNTEAFF. CDR3 bases: TGTGCCAGCAGCTTAACCGCCACATTGAACACTGAAGCTTTCTTT.